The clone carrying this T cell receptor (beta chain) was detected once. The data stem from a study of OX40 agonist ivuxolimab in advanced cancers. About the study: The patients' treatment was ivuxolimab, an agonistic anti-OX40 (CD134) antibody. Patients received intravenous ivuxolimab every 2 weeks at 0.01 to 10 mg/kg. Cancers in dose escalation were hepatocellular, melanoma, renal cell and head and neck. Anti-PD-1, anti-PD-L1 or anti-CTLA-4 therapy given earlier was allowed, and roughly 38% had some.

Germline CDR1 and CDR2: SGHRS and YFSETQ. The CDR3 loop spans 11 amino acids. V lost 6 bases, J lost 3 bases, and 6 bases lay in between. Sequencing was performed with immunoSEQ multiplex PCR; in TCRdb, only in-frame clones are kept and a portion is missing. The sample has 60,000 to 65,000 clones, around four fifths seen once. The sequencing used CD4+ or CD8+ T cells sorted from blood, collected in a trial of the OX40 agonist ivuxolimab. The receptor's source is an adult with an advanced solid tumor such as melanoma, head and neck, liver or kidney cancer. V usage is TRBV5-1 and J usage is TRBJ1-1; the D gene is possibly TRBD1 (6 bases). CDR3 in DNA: TGCGCCAGCAAGGGGGACACTGAAGCTTTCTTT. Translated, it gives CASKGDTEAFF. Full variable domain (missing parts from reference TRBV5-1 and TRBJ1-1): KAGVTQTPRYLIKTRGQQVTLSCSPISGHRSVSWYQQTPGQGLQFLFEYFSETQRNKGNFPGRFSGRQFSNSRSEMNVSTLELGDSALYLCASKGDTEAFFGQGTRLTVV.